This T cell receptor beta chain was sequenced in a study of CD8+ T cells in alopecia areata. The CDR3 is 14 amino acids. V lost 3 bases to trimming and J lost 2 bases, with 8 bases between them. CDR1 is SNHLY, CDR2 FYNNEI, per germline. Extraction of RNA preceded its reverse transcription into cDNA, which served as the sequencing template. Measured with immunoSEQ multiplex PCR; TCRdb has only the in-frame clones, and not every one. Of about 190,000 clones detected, around 56% appear once; the ten largest clones hold approximately 0.69%. Indicated treatment: oral pan-JAK inhibitor, 5-10 mg twice daily.

The chain links TRBV2 to TRBJ1-5; D uncertain. This TCR derives from a human donor with alopecia areata. The sequenced sample was CD4+ T cells sorted from blood, obtained at week 4, from a patient treated with tofacitinib. In DNA form, the CDR3 reads TGTGCCAGCAGTGATGTGACCCGCAATCAGCCCCAGCATTTT. It encodes CASSDVTRNQPQHF.